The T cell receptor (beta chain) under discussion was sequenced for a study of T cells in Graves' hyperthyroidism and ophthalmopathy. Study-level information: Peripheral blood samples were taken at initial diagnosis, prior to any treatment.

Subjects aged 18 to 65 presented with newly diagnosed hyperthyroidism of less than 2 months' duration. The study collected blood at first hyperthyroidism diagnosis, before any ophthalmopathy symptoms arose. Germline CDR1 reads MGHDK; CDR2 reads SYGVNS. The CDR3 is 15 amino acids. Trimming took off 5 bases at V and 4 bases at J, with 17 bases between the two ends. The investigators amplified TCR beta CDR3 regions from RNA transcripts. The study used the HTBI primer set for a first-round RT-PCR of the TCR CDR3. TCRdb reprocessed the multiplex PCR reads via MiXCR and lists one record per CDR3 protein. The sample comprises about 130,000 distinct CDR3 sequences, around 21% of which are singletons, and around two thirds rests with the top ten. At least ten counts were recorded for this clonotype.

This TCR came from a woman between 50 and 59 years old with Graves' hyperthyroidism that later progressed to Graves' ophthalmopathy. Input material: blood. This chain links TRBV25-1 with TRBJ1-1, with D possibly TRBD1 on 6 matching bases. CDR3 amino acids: CASSTQQGRGTEAFF. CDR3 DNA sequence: TGTGCCAGCAGTACACAACAGGGTCGGGGCACTGAAGCTTTCTTT.